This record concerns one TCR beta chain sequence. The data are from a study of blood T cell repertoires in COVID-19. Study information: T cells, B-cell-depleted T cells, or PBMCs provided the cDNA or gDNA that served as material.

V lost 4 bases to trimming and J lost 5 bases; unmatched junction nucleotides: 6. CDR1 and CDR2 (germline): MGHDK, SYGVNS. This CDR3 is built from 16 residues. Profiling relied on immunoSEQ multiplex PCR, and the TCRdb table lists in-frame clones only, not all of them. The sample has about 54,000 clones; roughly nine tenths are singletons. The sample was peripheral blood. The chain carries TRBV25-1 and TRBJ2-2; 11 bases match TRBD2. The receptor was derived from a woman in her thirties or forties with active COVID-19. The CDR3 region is CASSGSGGARTGELFF. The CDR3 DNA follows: TGTGCCAGCAGTGGTAGCGGGGGGGCTAGGACCGGGGAGCTGTTTTTT.